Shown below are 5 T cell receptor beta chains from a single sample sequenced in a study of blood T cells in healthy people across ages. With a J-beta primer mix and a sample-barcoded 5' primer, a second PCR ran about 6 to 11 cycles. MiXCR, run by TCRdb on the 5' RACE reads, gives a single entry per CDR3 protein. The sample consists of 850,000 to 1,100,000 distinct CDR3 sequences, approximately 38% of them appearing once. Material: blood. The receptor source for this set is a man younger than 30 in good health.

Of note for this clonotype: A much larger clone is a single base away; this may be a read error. CDR3: CSAPKCSYNEQFF. In DNA form, the CDR3 reads TGCAGTGCCCCCAAGTGCTCCTACAATGAGCAGTTCTTC. This rearrangement joins TRBV20-1 to TRBJ2-1, with D unresolved. The CDR3 loop spans 13 amino acids. The V and J ends lost 6 bases and 0 bases respectively, with 9 bases between them. Germline lookup yields CDR1 DFQATT and CDR2 SNEGSKA (reference sequence).

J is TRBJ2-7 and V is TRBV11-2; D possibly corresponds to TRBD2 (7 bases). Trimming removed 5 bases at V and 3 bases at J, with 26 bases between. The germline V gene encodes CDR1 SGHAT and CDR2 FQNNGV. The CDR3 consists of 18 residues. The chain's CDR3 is CASSLVRGGGDTIYEQYF. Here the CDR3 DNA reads TGTGCCAGCAGCCTAGTGAGGGGGGGAGGGGACACTATCTACGAGCAGTACTTC.

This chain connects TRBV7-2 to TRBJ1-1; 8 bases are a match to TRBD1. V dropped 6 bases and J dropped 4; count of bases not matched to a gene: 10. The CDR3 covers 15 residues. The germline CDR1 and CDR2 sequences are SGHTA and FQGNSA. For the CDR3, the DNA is TGTGCCAGCAGTCTCGCAGGGGGCAGCATCACTGAAGCTTTCTTT. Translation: CASSLAGGSITEAFF.

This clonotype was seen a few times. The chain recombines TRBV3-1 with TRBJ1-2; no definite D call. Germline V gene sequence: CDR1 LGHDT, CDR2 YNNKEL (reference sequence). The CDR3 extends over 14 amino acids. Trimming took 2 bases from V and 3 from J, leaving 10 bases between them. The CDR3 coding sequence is TGTGCCAGCAGCCAAACAGAGGGATACTATGGCTACACCTTC. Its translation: CASSQTEGYYGYTF.

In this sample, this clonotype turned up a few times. The CDR3 spells CASSVNRAGNQPQHF. CDR3 in DNA: TGTGCCAGCAGTGTAAACAGGGCAGGCAATCAGCCCCAGCATTTT. The genes are TRBV6-6 and TRBJ1-5, with D possibly being TRBD1 (6 bases). This CDR3 has 15 residues. Trimming removed 5 bases from V and 2 bases from J, with 13 bases in between. The germline gives CDR1 MNHNY, CDR2 SVGAGI (reference sequence).